These 24 T cell receptor beta chains came from one sample sequenced in a study of T cell responses to AZD1222 COVID-19 vaccine. Measured with immunoSEQ multiplex PCR; TCRdb has only the in-frame clones, and not every one. The repertoire holds 140,000 to 150,000 clones, with about 86% as singletons. Sequencing was performed on peripheral blood, taken 28 days after the second AZD1222 dose. The source is an adult who received the AZD1222 COVID-19 vaccine.

This chain joins TRBV6-6 and TRBJ1-4; a weak D match, TRBD1 (5 bases). Trimming removed 2 bases at V and 6 bases at J, with 16 bases between. The CDR3 covers 16 residues. Germline CDR1 reads MNHNY; CDR2 reads SVGAGI (reference sequence). CDR3: CASSYPGSGEHEKLFF. Written as DNA, the CDR3 is TGTGCCAGCAGTTACCCGGGGTCGGGGGAGCATGAAAAACTGTTTTTT.

The chain uses TRBV19 and TRBJ2-3; D is perhaps TRBD1 or TRBD2 (6 bases each). Germline V CDR1 and CDR2: LNHDA, SQIVND (reference sequence). V was pared by 4 bases and J by 8 bases, with 19 bases between. The CDR3 runs to 15 residues. CDR3 sequence reads: CASSRGGQGTVTQYF. Written as DNA, the CDR3 is TGTGCCAGTAGTAGAGGGGGGCAGGGGACTGTTACGCAGTATTTT.

The V and J genes are TRBV7-2 and TRBJ2-1; no firm D call. The CDR3 length is 16 residues. Germline loops: CDR1 SGHTA, CDR2 FQGNSA. V was trimmed by 1 base and J by 0 bases, leaving 10 bases between them. DNA of the CDR3: TGTGCCAGCAGCTTAGACTCGGGTCGCTCCTACAATGAGCAGTTCTTC. Amino acid sequence: CASSLDSGRSYNEQFF.

The chain uses TRBV28 and TRBJ1-2; unclear D gene. The CDR3 extends over 16 amino acids. V was trimmed by 2 bases and J by 0 bases, leaving 13 bases between them. Germline CDR1 is MDHEN and CDR2 is SYDVKM. Written as DNA, the CDR3 is TGTGCCAGCAGTTTAGTCCAGGACCCCGCTAACTATGGCTACACCTTC. It translates to CASSLVQDPANYGYTF.

This clone was observed a single time. The J gene is TRBJ2-7, the V gene TRBV6-5; D could derive from TRBD1 or TRBD2 (5 bases each). CDR3 length: 15 amino acids. V dropped 7 bases and J dropped 1 base, with 17 bases sitting between them. Germline V gene sequence: CDR1 MNHEY, CDR2 SVGAGI. CDR3 nucleotide sequence: TGTGCCAGCAAGGGGTTTGAGGGAATTTCCTACGAGCAGTACTTC. Amino acids: CASKGFEGISYEQYF.

The chain carries TRBV19 and TRBJ1-1; D not certain. Per germline, CDR1 LNHDA and CDR2 SQIVND (reference sequence). Trimming left V 4 bases short and J 4 bases short, with 16 bases between. This CDR3 is built from 15 residues. The CDR3 bases are TGTGCCAGTAGTACTCCCAGAGGCCGGGTCACTGAAGCTTTCTTT. This codes for CASSTPRGRVTEAFF.

This chain connects TRBV27 to TRBJ2-7; 8 nucleotides agree with TRBD2. Germline CDR1 and CDR2: MNHEY and SMNVEV (reference sequence). With 5 bases clipped from V and 2 bases from J, the junction kept 11 bases outside the gene matches. There are 16 residues in the CDR3. The CDR3 loop is CASSPSAGTRAYEQYF. CDR3 sequence (DNA): TGTGCCAGCAGTCCTTCAGCCGGGACTAGGGCCTACGAGCAGTACTTC.

The chain has TRBV5-1 and TRBJ2-1, with D possibly being TRBD2 (6 bases). Deletions cut 0 bases from V and 0 bases from J, with 13 bases between. Germline loops: CDR1 SGHRS, CDR2 YFSETQ. The CDR3 is 17 amino acids. The CDR3 DNA reads as TGCGCCAGCAGCTTGGGATTAGCGGAGGCCTCCTACAATGAGCAGTTCTTC. Residues: CASSLGLAEASYNEQFF.

The V gene is TRBV6-1, the J gene TRBJ2-3, with TRBD2 identical over 13 bases. The J segment lost 3 bases and the V segment lost 7 bases, leaving 4 bases of the junction unmatched. Per germline, CDR1 MNHNS and CDR2 SASEGT. The CDR3 sequence is 15 residues long. The CDR3 DNA follows: TGTGCCAGCAAAACTAGCGGGAGGGTAACAGATACGCAGTATTTT. Its protein product is CASKTSGRVTDTQYF.

The chain links TRBV18 to TRBJ1-6, with D uncertain. From germline, CDR1 is KGHSH and CDR2 LQKENI. CDR3 size: 15 residues. V lost 3 bases, J lost 6 bases, and 12 bases lay in between. Here the CDR3 DNA reads TGTGCCAGCTCACCTGGCGACGGATTTAATTCACCCCTCCACTTT. Residues: CASSPGDGFNSPLHF.

The chain uses TRBV28 and TRBJ2-7; possibly TRBD2 for D (5 bases). The CDR3 covers 13 residues. In germline, CDR1 is MDHEN, CDR2 SYDVKM. Trimming pared 8 bases from V and 3 bases from J, leaving 14 bases between. In DNA, the CDR3 is TGTGCCAGCGGCTCCCCTAGCCGCTACGAGCAGTACTTC. The encoded protein is CASGSPSRYEQYF.

The V gene is TRBV5-1, the J gene TRBJ2-7; 8 positions match TRBD1. The CDR3 is 15 residues long. After removal of 2 bases from V and 4 bases from J, the junction contained 8 bases not matched to a gene. Germline-derived CDR1 and CDR2 are SGHRS and YFSETQ. CDR3 residues: CASSFQRTGQYEQYF. The CDR3 DNA sequence: TGCGCCAGCAGCTTCCAGAGGACAGGGCAGTACGAGCAGTACTTC.

The rearrangement links TRBV4-1 to TRBJ2-1; D is unresolved. With 3 bases removed from V and 7 bases from J, the gap between germline ends came to 19 bases. The CDR3 is made up of 16 amino acids. CDR1 is MGHRA, CDR2 YSYEKL, per germline. This chain's CDR3 is CASSHRPLRLKNEQFF. For the CDR3, the DNA is TGCGCCAGCAGCCACAGGCCGTTACGTTTGAAGAATGAGCAGTTCTTC.

The chain is built from TRBV10-3 and TRBJ1-2; D gene uncertain. The V gene's germline CDR1 is ENHRY and CDR2 SYGVKD. Deletions cut 3 bases from V and 5 bases from J, with 7 bases between. CDR3 size: 12 residues. The CDR3 spells CAISDSAYGYTF. CDR3 DNA: TGTGCCATCAGTGACAGTGCGTATGGCTACACCTTC.

The chain joins TRBV7-2 to TRBJ2-7, with D unclear. This CDR3 has 13 amino acids. The germline V gene has CDR1 SGHTA and CDR2 FQGNSA. Trimming left V 0 bases short and J 1 base short, with 4 bases between. CDR3 in DNA: TGTGCCAGCAGCTTAGCCGAATCCTACGAGCAGTACTTC. It yields the protein CASSLAESYEQYF.

The chain is built from TRBV20-1 and TRBJ2-1; weak D call: TRBD1 (6 bases). Germline assignment: CDR1 DFQATT and CDR2 SNEGSKA (reference sequence). The CDR3 sequence is 14 residues long. V lost 3 bases and J 0 bases, leaving 9 bases between the germline ends. DNA for the CDR3: TGCAGTGCTAGTGGACAGAGCTCCTACAATGAGCAGTTCTTC. Encoded protein: CSASGQSSYNEQFF.

The chain is built from TRBV29-1 and TRBJ2-5; 8 bases match TRBD1. There are 12 residues in the CDR3. The V and J ends lost 4 bases and 5 bases, in that order; junction bases with no gene match: 3. The V gene's germline CDR1 is SQVTM and CDR2 ANQGSEA. The CDR3: CSVGDRSETQYF. In DNA, the CDR3 is TGCAGCGTTGGGGACAGGTCCGAGACCCAGTACTTC.

V and J are TRBV7-8 and TRBJ2-1; weak D call: TRBD2 (7 bases). Germline CDR1 reads SGHVS; CDR2 reads FQNEAQ. The CDR3 is 16 amino acids. V was shortened by 2 bases and J by 4 bases, with 15 bases between the two germline ends. The CDR3 sequence: CASSLRRGREYNEQFF. The CDR3 DNA follows: TGTGCCAGCAGCTTAAGGCGGGGGCGGGAATACAATGAGCAGTTCTTC.

This chain links TRBV19 with TRBJ1-5; D gene ambiguous. CDR1 and CDR2 from the germline V gene are LNHDA and SQIVND (reference sequence). Trimming shortened V by 6 bases and J by 4 bases, and 13 bases separated the two germline ends. This CDR3 is built from 14 residues. This chain's CDR3 is CASSSLWENQPQHF. As DNA, the CDR3 is TGTGCCAGTAGCTCCCTCTGGGAGAATCAGCCCCAGCATTTT.

The chain uses TRBV27 and TRBJ2-2; D remains ambiguous. From germline, CDR1 is MNHEY and CDR2 SMNVEV (reference sequence). The CDR3 sequence is 14 residues long. With 4 bases removed from V and 4 bases from J, the gap between germline ends came to 10 bases. The CDR3 here is CASSSHMTTGELFF. The CDR3 nucleotides read TGTGCCAGCAGTTCTCACATGACCACCGGGGAGCTGTTTTTT.

V is TRBV11-2 and J is TRBJ1-1; TRBD1 matches 8 bases. The CDR3 has 14 residues. Trimming took 1 base from V and 3 from J; bases not matched to a gene: 1. In germline, CDR1 is SGHAT, CDR2 FQNNGV. DNA of the CDR3: TGTGCCAGCAGCTTAGGACAGGGGCACACTGAAGCTTTCTTT. Protein: CASSLGQGHTEAFF.

The chain is built from TRBV7-8 and TRBJ2-1, with 7 bases aligning to TRBD2. V was pared by 6 bases and J by 2 bases, with 10 bases of the junction left unmatched. Per the germline V gene, CDR1 is SGHVS and CDR2 is FQNEAQ. The CDR3 contains 16 residues. CDR3 in amino acids: CASSRPGLPPYNEQFF. CDR3 in DNA: TGTGCCAGCAGTCGTCCGGGACTACCTCCCTACAATGAGCAGTTCTTC. The full variable domain, in which reference TRBV7-8 and TRBJ2-1 provide the parts outside the CDR3, is GAGVSQSPRYKVAKRGQDVALRCDPISGHVSLFWYQQALGQGPEFLTYFQNEAQLDKSGLPSDRFFAERPEGSVSTLKIQRTQQEDSAVYLCASSRPGLPPYNEQFFGPGTRLTVL.

The gene calls are TRBV19 and TRBJ2-6; 11 bases are shared with TRBD2. Germline CDR1 LNHDA, CDR2 SQIVND (reference sequence). This CDR3 comprises 17 residues. V was clipped by 4 bases and J by 0 bases; unmatched bases: 2. Here the CDR3 DNA reads TGTGCCAGTAGTAGGGGACTAGCGGACTCTGGGGCCAACGTCCTGACTTTC. Amino acids: CASSRGLADSGANVLTF.

This chain uses TRBV5-1 with TRBJ1-4; 7 bases agree with TRBD1. Trimming took 4 bases from V and 3 from J; bases not matched to a gene: 12. The CDR3 length is 17 residues. Germline V gene sequence: CDR1 SGHRS, CDR2 YFSETQ. The CDR3 DNA is TGCGCCAGCAGCCCAGGACAGGAGAGACGGGCTAATGAAAAACTGTTTTTT. It encodes CASSPGQERRANEKLFF.